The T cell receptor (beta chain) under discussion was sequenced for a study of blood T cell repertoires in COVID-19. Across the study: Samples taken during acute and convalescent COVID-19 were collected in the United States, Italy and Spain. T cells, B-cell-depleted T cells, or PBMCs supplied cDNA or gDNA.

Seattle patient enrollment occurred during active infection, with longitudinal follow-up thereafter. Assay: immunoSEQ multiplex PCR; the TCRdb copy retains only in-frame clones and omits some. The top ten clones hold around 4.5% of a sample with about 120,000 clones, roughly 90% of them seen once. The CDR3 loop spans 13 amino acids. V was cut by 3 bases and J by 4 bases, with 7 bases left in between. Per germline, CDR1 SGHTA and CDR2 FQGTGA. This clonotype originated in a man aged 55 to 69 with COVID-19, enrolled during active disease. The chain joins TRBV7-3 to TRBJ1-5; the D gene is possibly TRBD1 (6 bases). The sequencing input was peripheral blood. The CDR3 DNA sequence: TGTGCCAGCAGCTTGGGACAAAATCAGCCCCAGCATTTT. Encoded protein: CASSLGQNQPQHF.